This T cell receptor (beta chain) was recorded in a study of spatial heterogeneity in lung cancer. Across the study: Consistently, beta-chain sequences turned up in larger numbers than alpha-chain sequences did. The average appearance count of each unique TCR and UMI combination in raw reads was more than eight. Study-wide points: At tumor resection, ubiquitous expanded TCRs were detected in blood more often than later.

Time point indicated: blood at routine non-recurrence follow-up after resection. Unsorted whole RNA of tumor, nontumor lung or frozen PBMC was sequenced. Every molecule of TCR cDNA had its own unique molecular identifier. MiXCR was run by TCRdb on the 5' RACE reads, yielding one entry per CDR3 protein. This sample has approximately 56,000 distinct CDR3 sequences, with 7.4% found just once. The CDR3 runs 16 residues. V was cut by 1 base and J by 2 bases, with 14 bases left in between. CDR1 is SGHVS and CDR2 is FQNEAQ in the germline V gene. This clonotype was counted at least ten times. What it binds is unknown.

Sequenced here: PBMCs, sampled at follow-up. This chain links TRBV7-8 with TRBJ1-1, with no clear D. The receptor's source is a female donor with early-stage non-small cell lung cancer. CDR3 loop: CASSLGPSFINTEAFF. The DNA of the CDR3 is TGTGCCAGCAGCTTAGGCCCCTCGTTCATTAACACTGAAGCTTTCTTT. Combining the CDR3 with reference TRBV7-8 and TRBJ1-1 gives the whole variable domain GAGVSQSPRYKVAKRGQDVALRCDPISGHVSLFWYQQALGQGPEFLTYFQNEAQLDKSGLPSDRFFAERPEGSVSTLKIQRTQQEDSAVYLCASSLGPSFINTEAFFGQGTRLTVV.